The 15 T cell receptor beta chains presented below share a single source sample, sequenced in a study of beta chain features in type 1 diabetes. The study reverse transcribed the entire isolated RNA, so it sequenced expressed TCRB transcripts. Data came from immunoSEQ multiplex PCR; TCRdb stores just in-frame clones and leaves some out. The sample holds fewer than 900,000 clones, 17% seen once. Sequencing was done on a sample of naive CD4+ T cells from blood. These receptors all stem from a woman aged 18-35 years in good health.

V is TRBV2 and J is TRBJ2-7; D is possibly TRBD2 (6 bases). The germline V gene encodes CDR1 SNHLY and CDR2 FYNNEI. V was shortened by 8 bases and J by 0 bases, with 14 bases between the two germline ends. CDR3 size: 14 residues. This CDR3 is CASAGTPSSYEQYF. The CDR3 coding sequence is TGTGCCAGCGCCGGGACTCCTAGCTCCTACGAGCAGTACTTC.

This chain links TRBV7-9 with TRBJ1-3; D is ambiguous. CDR3 length: 13 residues. Per germline, CDR1 SEHNR and CDR2 FQNEAQ (reference sequence). Trimming removed 6 bases from V and 3 bases from J, with 9 bases in between. CDR3 sequence: CASRGLNGNTIYF. DNA for the CDR3: TGTGCCAGCAGAGGGCTGAATGGAAACACCATATATTTT.

V and J are TRBV7-3 and TRBJ1-2; TRBD1 is a possible D gene (6 bases). V lost 6 bases and J lost 4, with 18 bases in between. CDR3 length: 15 amino acids. Per germline, CDR1 SGHTA and CDR2 FQGTGA. CDR3 in amino acids: CASRPNRERVYGYTF. The CDR3 coding sequence is TGTGCCAGCAGACCTAACAGGGAGAGGGTCTATGGCTACACCTTC.

The genes are TRBV29-1 and TRBJ2-1, with no clear D. Germline-derived CDR1 and CDR2 are SQVTM and ANQGSEA. V lost 2 bases to trimming and J lost 7 bases, with 12 bases between them. The CDR3 contains 13 residues. CDR3 DNA: TGCAGCGTTGAAACGGAGTCCTGGAATGAGCAGTTCTTC. Protein: CSVETESWNEQFF.

In this sample, this clone turned up a few times. The chain uses TRBV27 and TRBJ1-2; D is uncertain. The germline V and J ends were trimmed by 8 bases and 5 bases, with 27 bases remaining between them. CDR1 is MNHEY and CDR2 is SMNVEV in the germline V gene (reference sequence). The CDR3 consists of 17 residues. CDR3 sequence: CASRGKAASHSQYGYTF. The CDR3 nucleotides read TGTGCCAGCCGCGGAAAAGCGGCTTCGCACTCACAGTATGGCTACACCTTC.

The chain carries TRBV7-3 and TRBJ2-1; a possible D gene is TRBD1 (6 bases). The CDR3 totals 16 residues. Trimming shortened V by 4 bases and J by 8 bases, and 21 bases separated the two germline ends. Germline CDR1 is SGHTA and CDR2 is FQGTGA. CDR3 sequence: CASSSYSGPGGDEQFF. CDR3 in DNA: TGTGCCAGCAGCTCATACTCCGGGCCTGGGGGCGATGAGCAGTTCTTC.

The V and J genes are TRBV6-6 and TRBJ2-7; D remains unclear. V was cut by 0 bases and J by 2 bases, with 8 bases left in between. CDR3 length: 14 amino acids. CDR1 is MNHNY and CDR2 is SVGAGI in the germline V gene (reference sequence). The CDR3 bases are TGTGCCAGCAGTTACTCAGTCTGGGCCTACGAGCAGTACTTC. This sequence encodes CASSYSVWAYEQYF.

In this sample, this clone turned up a few times. V is TRBV10-3 and J is TRBJ1-2; D remains ambiguous. Trimming stripped 6 bases from V and 7 bases from J, with 12 bases between. The CDR3 is 12 residues long. CDR1 is ENHRY and CDR2 is SYGVKD in the germline V gene. CDR3 DNA sequence: TGTGCCATCAGCCAGGATTCTTCTGGCTACACCTTC. This translates into CAISQDSSGYTF.

This clone was recorded a few times. The J gene is TRBJ2-2, the V gene TRBV10-3; 15 bases map to TRBD2. CDR3 length: 17 residues. Germline CDR1 is ENHRY and CDR2 is SYGVKD. V shed 4 bases and J 9 bases; nucleotides not matched to a gene: 9. CDR3 amino acids: CAISGLGTSGRLRELFF. As DNA, the CDR3 is TGTGCCATCAGTGGCCTAGGGACTAGCGGGAGGCTTCGGGAGCTGTTTTTT.

To note about this clone: At the DNA level, this CDR3 is encoded by other sequences in the same sample as well. This chain connects TRBV7-3 to TRBJ2-3; TRBD1 matches 10 bases. V lost 6 bases, J lost 3 bases, and 3 bases stayed unmatched. This CDR3 has 14 amino acids. Per the germline V gene, CDR1 is SGHTA and CDR2 is FQGTGA. The CDR3: CASSRTGGTDTQYF. As DNA, the CDR3 is TGTGCCAGCAGTCGGACAGGGGGAACAGATACGCAGTATTTT.

This clone was seen more than once but under ten times. The chain employs TRBV9 and TRBJ2-1; no definite D call. With 2 bases removed from V and 0 bases from J, the gap between germline ends came to 12 bases. In germline, CDR1 is SGDLS, CDR2 YYNGEE. The length of the CDR3 is 16 residues. The chain's CDR3 is CASSVRVSRSYNEQFF. The CDR3 DNA is TGTGCCAGCAGCGTGCGCGTTTCGCGCTCCTACAATGAGCAGTTCTTC. The complete variable domain, with remaining parts taken from reference TRBV9 and TRBJ2-1, reads DSGVTQTPKHLITATGQRVTLRCSPRSGDLSVYWYQQSLDQGLQFLIQYYNGEERAKGNILERFSAQQFPDLHSELNLSSLELGDSALYFCASSVRVSRSYNEQFFGPGTRLTVL.

This clone was seen a handful of times. V and J are TRBV7-9 and TRBJ2-5; 10 positions agree with TRBD1. After removal of 5 bases from V and 4 bases from J, the junction contained 10 bases not matched to a gene. The CDR3 loop spans 16 amino acids. The germline V gene has CDR1 SEHNR and CDR2 FQNEAQ (reference sequence). DNA for the CDR3: TGTGCCAGCAGCCCGAATCCGGGACAGGGGAGAGAGACCCAGTACTTC. It codes for CASSPNPGQGRETQYF.

The rearrangement links TRBV6-4 to TRBJ1-6; TRBD1 matches at 10 bases. With V trimmed by 10 bases and J by 10 bases, 19 bases remained unmatched. CDR1 and CDR2 from the germline V gene are MRHNA and SNTAGT. The CDR3 has 17 residues. CDR3 sequence reads: CAISGNPGTGAVSPLHF. Written as DNA, the CDR3 is TGTGCCATCAGCGGGAACCCCGGGACAGGGGCAGTCTCACCCCTCCACTTT.

This clone was observed a handful of times. This rearrangement joins TRBV28 to TRBJ2-7; D might be TRBD1 or TRBD2, each matching 5 bases. Germline V lookup: CDR1 MDHEN, CDR2 SYDVKM. The CDR3 is 14 residues long. V was pared by 5 bases and J by 2 bases, with 13 bases between. CDR3 nucleotides: TGTGCCAGCAGTACCCGGGACGCTACCTACGAGCAGTACTTC. Translation: CASSTRDATYEQYF.

J is TRBJ2-7 and V is TRBV28; unclear D gene. This CDR3 has 15 residues. Germline V CDR1 and CDR2: MDHEN, SYDVKM. The V end lost 2 bases, the J end lost 9 bases, and 20 bases lay between the germline ends. CDR3 residues: CASSLGASPSVAQYF. The CDR3 region has the DNA TGTGCCAGCAGTTTAGGTGCGTCGCCCTCAGTCGCGCAGTACTTC.